This T cell receptor (beta chain) originates from a study of read filtering for tumor transcriptome and immune sequencing. Study summary: Transcriptome libraries were built from DNase-treated RNA. Per sample, TCR-region reads ranged about 4 to 11 million by IR-seq, about 85 to 1,400 by RNA-seq.

As regards this clonotype: A much larger clone sits a single nucleotide away, making a read error possible.

Molecular barcoded adaptors covering alpha/delta and beta/gamma chains were used on roughly 400 ng RNA. TCRdb reprocessed the reads via MiXCR and lists one record per CDR3 protein. The sample has tens of thousands of distinct CDR3 sequences, more than 20% seen once. CDR1 and CDR2 from the germline V gene are ENHRY and SYGVKD. V was trimmed by 3 bases and J by 0 bases, leaving 8 bases between them. This CDR3 comprises 14 residues. Sampling of bone marrow took place during active disease in every patient. This sequence originates from a donor aged 40 or older with multiple myeloma. The sample was a population of CD138-negative cells sorted from bone marrow. The V call is TRBV10-3, the J call TRBJ1-1, with D possibly TRBD1 on 6 matching bases. The CDR3 DNA reads as TGTGCCATCAGTGATAAGGGGGTGAACACTGAAGCTTTCTTT. It yields the protein CAISDKGVNTEAFF.